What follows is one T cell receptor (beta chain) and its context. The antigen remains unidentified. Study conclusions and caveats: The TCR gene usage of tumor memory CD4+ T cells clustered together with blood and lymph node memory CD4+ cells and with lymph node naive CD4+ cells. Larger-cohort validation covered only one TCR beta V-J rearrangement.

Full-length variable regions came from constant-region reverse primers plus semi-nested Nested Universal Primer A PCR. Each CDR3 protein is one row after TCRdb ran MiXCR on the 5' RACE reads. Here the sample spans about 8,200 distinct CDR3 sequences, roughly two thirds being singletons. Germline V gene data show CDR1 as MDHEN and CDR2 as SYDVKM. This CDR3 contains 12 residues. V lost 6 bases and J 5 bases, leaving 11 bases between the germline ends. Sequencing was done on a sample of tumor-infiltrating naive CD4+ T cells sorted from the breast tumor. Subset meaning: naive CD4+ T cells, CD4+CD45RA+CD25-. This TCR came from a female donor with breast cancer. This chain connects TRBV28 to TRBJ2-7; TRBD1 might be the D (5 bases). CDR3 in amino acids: CASRTGPHEQYF. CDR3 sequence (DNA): TGTGCCAGCAGAACAGGTCCCCACGAGCAGTACTTC.